This T cell receptor (beta chain) was documented in a study of cytomegalovirus exposure and HLA in healthy donors. Whole-study results and caveats: Versus the roughly 670-donor mean, an Asian-associated ancestry cluster reportedly showed fewer N-insertions in a later analysis. Several V segments, TRBV6-2 and TRBV6-3 among them, could not be told apart and were dropped.

The primer mix had 60 Vbeta and 13 Jbeta primers. This table comes from immunoSEQ multiplex PCR, and its TCRdb copy is limited to in-frame clones, with some not included. Of about 180,000 clones in the sample, over 80% were seen once. About this clone itself: The target antigen is unknown.

CDR3 size: 21 residues. This sequence was found in a girl between 10 and 17 years old in good health and CMV-seropositive. V is TRBV12-2 and J is TRBJ1-2. TRBV12-2 is listed as a pseudogene. What was sequenced was PBMCs. In nucleotides, the CDR3 is TGTGCAAGTCGCCCCCGTCTGGAGGGCGGGGAGCGGGTTCGGAAACTTTATGGCTACACCTTC. This translates into CASRPRLEGGERVRKLYGYTF.